What follows are 18 T cell receptor beta chains derived from one specimen sequenced in a study of T-cell reconstitution after alpha-beta-depleted transplantation in children. A TCRbeta library incorporating unique molecular identifiers was prepared. TCRdb re-derived calls from the PCR reads in MiXCR, one entry per CDR3 protein. The table records roughly 120,000 distinct CDR3 sequences, about 21% of them present only once. The input for sequencing was PBMCs, mostly from graft donor cells, taken 180 days after TCRalphabeta/CD19-depleted stem cell transplant. The receptors originated from a male patient between 2 and 15 years old who had a stem cell transplant for chronic granulomatous disease, so the T cells may come from the graft donor.

This clonotype was detected only a few times. This chain uses TRBV13 with TRBJ2-5; D is uncertain. Germline values: CDR1 PRHDT, CDR2 FYEKMQ (reference sequence). Trimming cost V 4 bases and J 5 bases, with 14 bases left between them. The CDR3 is made up of 14 amino acids. CDR3 amino acids: CASSSPLASETQYF. The CDR3 nucleotides read TGTGCCAGCAGCTCACCTTTGGCTTCGGAGACCCAGTACTTC.

This clonotype has just a few counts. The chain's CDR3 is CSARALSSGASDTQYF. The CDR3 DNA is TGCAGTGCTAGAGCACTTTCTAGCGGGGCGTCAGATACGCAGTATTTT. The chain has TRBV20-1 and TRBJ2-3; TRBD2 matches at 9 bases. The J segment lost 4 bases and the V segment lost 1 base, leaving 9 bases of the junction unmatched. Germline lookup yields CDR1 DFQATT and CDR2 SNEGSKA (reference sequence). The CDR3 totals 16 residues.

This clonotype was counted a few times. The chain combines TRBV15 with TRBJ2-1; D call uncertain. V was clipped by 0 bases and J by 4 bases, with 16 bases between them. Per the germline V gene, CDR1 is LNHNV and CDR2 is YYDKDF (reference sequence). The CDR3 loop spans 17 amino acids. The CDR3 protein is CATSRDAVLGIYNEQFF. CDR3 in DNA: TGTGCCACCAGCAGAGACGCGGTTCTGGGGATTTACAATGAGCAGTTCTTC. Full variable domain (remainder filled in from reference TRBV15 and TRBJ2-1): DAMVIQNPRYQVTQFGKPVTLSCSQTLNHNVMYWYQQKSSQAPKLLFHYYDKDFNNEADTPDNFQSRRPNTSFCFLDIRSPGLGDTAMYLCATSRDAVLGIYNEQFFGPGTRLTVL.

At least ten counts were recorded for this clonotype. This chain connects TRBV30 to TRBJ2-1; no definite D call. The ends were cut back, 5 bases at V and 0 bases at J, with 8 bases in the middle. Per germline, CDR1 GTSNPN and CDR2 SVGIG (reference sequence). CDR3 length: 13 residues. DNA of the CDR3: TGTGCCTGGTGTGCTAGCTCCTACAATGAGCAGTTCTTC. Protein product: CAWCASSYNEQFF.

This clonotype was counted at least ten times. The chain combines TRBV28 with TRBJ1-1; D unresolved. The germline V gene has CDR1 MDHEN and CDR2 SYDVKM. V was shortened by 3 bases and J by 0 bases, with 8 bases between the two germline ends. The CDR3 totals 14 residues. The CDR3 nucleotides are TGTGCCAGCAGTTTTTTCACATTGAACACTGAAGCTTTCTTT. Its translation: CASSFFTLNTEAFF.

In nucleotides, the CDR3 is TGCAGTGCTAGGTTACCGGGACAGGGGTCTATCACAGATACGCAGTATTTT. This encodes CSARLPGQGSITDTQYF. The J gene is TRBJ2-3, the V gene TRBV20-1; 10 bases are a match to TRBD1. This CDR3 spans 17 amino acids. Germline loops: CDR1 DFQATT, CDR2 SNEGSKA (reference sequence). V was clipped by 3 bases and J by 2 bases; unmatched bases: 11.

The chain has TRBV20-1 and TRBJ2-7; D call uncertain. V gave up 0 bases and J gave up 6 bases, with 9 bases separating them. This CDR3 comprises 12 residues. The germline CDR1 and CDR2 sequences are DFQATT and SNEGSKA (reference sequence). The CDR3 here is CSARDAPGEQYF. The CDR3 region has the DNA TGCAGTGCTAGAGATGCCCCCGGCGAGCAGTACTTC.

This chain connects TRBV20-1 to TRBJ2-7; 9 bases agree with TRBD1. Per germline, CDR1 DFQATT and CDR2 SNEGSKA (reference sequence). This CDR3 comprises 13 residues. After removal of 4 bases from V and 3 bases from J, the junction contained 4 bases not matched to a gene. The DNA for the CDR3 is TGCAGTGCTACCGGGACAGGGATCTACGAGCAGTACTTC. This gives the protein CSATGTGIYEQYF.

This clonotype was picked up many times. The V gene is TRBV20-1, the J gene TRBJ2-5; 8 nucleotides align to TRBD2. The V and J ends lost 5 bases and 4 bases, in that order; junction bases with no gene match: 12. The CDR3 is made up of 15 amino acids. From germline, CDR1 is DFQATT and CDR2 SNEGSKA (reference sequence). The CDR3 DNA sequence: TGCAGTGCTGCCATAGATAGCGGGACCGGAGAGACCCAGTACTTC. It translates to CSAAIDSGTGETQYF.

CDR3: CASSLQGELPHTQYF. The CDR3 DNA is TGTGCCAGCAGCCTTCAGGGGGAGTTGCCTCATACGCAGTATTTT. This rearrangement joins TRBV6-1 to TRBJ2-3, with TRBD1 matching over 7 bases. CDR3 size: 15 residues. Trimming took 6 bases from V and 7 from J; bases not matched to a gene: 13. The germline gives CDR1 MNHNS, CDR2 SASEGT.

This clonotype was detected ten times or more. This chain uses TRBV4-2 with TRBJ2-7, with D hard to call. The CDR3 extends over 16 amino acids. From germline, CDR1 is LGHNA and CDR2 YNFKEQ. V was clipped by 0 bases and J by 0 bases, with 12 bases between them. CDR3: CASSQEFRASSYEQYF. For the CDR3, the DNA is TGTGCCAGCAGCCAAGAATTTAGGGCTAGCTCCTACGAGCAGTACTTC.

There are many counts of this clonotype. The CDR3 protein is CASSVGVGELFF. The CDR3 bases are TGCGCCAGCAGCGTGGGAGTCGGGGAGCTGTTTTTT. This sequence joins TRBV4-1 and TRBJ2-2, with a weak D call TRBD2 (5 bases). Trimming removed 5 bases at V and 7 bases at J, with 8 bases between. The V gene's germline CDR1 is MGHRA and CDR2 YSYEKL. The CDR3 is 12 residues long.

This clonotype was observed at least ten times. V is TRBV9 and J is TRBJ2-1; tentative D call: TRBD2 (6 bases). Germline CDR1 is SGDLS and CDR2 is YYNGEE. The V end lost 0 bases, the J end lost 0 bases, and 10 bases lay between the germline ends. The CDR3 totals 16 residues. The CDR3 DNA is TGTGCCAGCAGCGTAGGGGGGGATAGCTCCTACAATGAGCAGTTCTTC. Amino acid sequence: CASSVGGDSSYNEQFF. The full variable domain, in which reference TRBV9 and TRBJ2-1 provide the parts outside the CDR3, is DSGVTQTPKHLITATGQRVTLRCSPRSGDLSVYWYQQSLDQGLQFLIQYYNGEERAKGNILERFSAQQFPDLHSELNLSSLELGDSALYFCASSVGGDSSYNEQFFGPGTRLTVL.

This clonotype came up a few times. The rearrangement links TRBV20-1 to TRBJ2-5; unclear D gene. The CDR3 contains 14 residues. Germline V gene data show CDR1 as DFQATT and CDR2 as SNEGSKA (reference sequence). The ends were cut back, 7 bases at V and 4 bases at J, with 19 bases in the middle. The CDR3 loop reads CSVPNLGFGETQYF. The CDR3, as DNA: TGCAGTGTTCCGAACCTAGGATTCGGAGAGACCCAGTACTTC.

The chain recombines TRBV5-1 with TRBJ2-7; D not certain. The V gene lost 1 base and the J gene lost 2 bases, with 7 bases spanning the gap. From germline, CDR1 is SGHRS and CDR2 YFSETQ. The CDR3 totals 13 residues. CDR3 in DNA: TGCGCCAGCAGCTTGTCAGCAACCTACGAGCAGTACTTC. It yields the protein CASSLSATYEQYF.

There are a few counts of this clonotype. The V call is TRBV20-1, the J call TRBJ2-7; no definite D call. The length of the CDR3 is 14 residues. V lost 3 bases and J 3 bases, leaving 15 bases between the germline ends. CDR1 and CDR2 from the germline V gene are DFQATT and SNEGSKA (reference sequence). CDR3 DNA sequence: TGCAGTGCTAGTACCAGCATGCTATTCTACGAGCAGTACTTC. It translates to CSASTSMLFYEQYF.

Many counts were recorded for this clonotype. The V and J genes are TRBV28 and TRBJ2-5, with no clear D. The CDR3 extends over 13 amino acids. V was pared by 3 bases and J by 6 bases, with 11 bases between. In germline, CDR1 is MDHEN, CDR2 SYDVKM. The CDR3 spells CASSLLTLKTQYF. CDR3 DNA: TGTGCCAGCAGTTTGCTGACCCTGAAGACCCAGTACTTC.

This clonotype has only a few counts. The V call is TRBV25-1, the J call TRBJ1-1; 9 nucleotides line up with TRBD1. CDR1 is MGHDK, CDR2 SYGVNS, per germline. Trimming at V came to 0 bases and at J to 7 bases, leaving 12 bases not matched to a gene. This CDR3 has 17 amino acids. CDR3 sequence: CASSEYKGRTGALEAFF. The CDR3, as DNA: TGTGCCAGCAGTGAATATAAAGGGCGGACAGGGGCCCTTGAAGCTTTCTTT.